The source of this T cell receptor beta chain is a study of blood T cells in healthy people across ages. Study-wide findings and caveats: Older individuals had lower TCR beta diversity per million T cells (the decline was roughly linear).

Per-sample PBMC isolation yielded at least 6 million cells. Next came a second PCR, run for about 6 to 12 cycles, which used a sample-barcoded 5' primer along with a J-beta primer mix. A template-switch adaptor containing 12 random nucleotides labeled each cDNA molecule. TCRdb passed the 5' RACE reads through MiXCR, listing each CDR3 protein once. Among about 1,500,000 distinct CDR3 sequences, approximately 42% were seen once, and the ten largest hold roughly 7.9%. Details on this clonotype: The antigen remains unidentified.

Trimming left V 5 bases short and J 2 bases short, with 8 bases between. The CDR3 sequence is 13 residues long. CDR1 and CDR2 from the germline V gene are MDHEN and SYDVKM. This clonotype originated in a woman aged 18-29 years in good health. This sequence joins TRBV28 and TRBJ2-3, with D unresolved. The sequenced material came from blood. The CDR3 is CASSRTLTDTQYF. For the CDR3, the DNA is TGTGCCAGCAGTCGTACCCTCACAGATACGCAGTATTTT.